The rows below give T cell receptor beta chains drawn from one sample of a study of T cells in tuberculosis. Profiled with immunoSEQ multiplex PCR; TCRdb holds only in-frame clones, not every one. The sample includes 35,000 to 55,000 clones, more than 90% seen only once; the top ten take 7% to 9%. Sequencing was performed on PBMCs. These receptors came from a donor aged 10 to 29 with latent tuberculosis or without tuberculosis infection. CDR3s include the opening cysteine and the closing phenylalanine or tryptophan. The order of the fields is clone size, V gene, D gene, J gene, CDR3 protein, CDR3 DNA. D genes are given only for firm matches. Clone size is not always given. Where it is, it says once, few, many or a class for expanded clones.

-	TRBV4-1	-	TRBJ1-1	CASSQPQMMNTEAFF	TGCGCCAGCAGCCAGCCACAAATGATGAACACTGAAGCTTTCTTT
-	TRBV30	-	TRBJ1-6	CAWSKIGAGDNSPLHF	TGTGCCTGGAGTAAAATTGGGGCAGGGGATAATTCACCCCTCCACTTT
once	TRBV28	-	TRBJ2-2	CASSLWEGSSTGELFF	TGTGCCAGCAGTTTATGGGAGGGTTCGAGCACCGGGGAGCTGTTTTTT
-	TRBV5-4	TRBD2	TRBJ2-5	CASSFGMGGLAGQETQYF	TGTGCCAGCAGCTTTGGAATGGGTGGACTAGCGGGACAAGAGACCCAGTACTTC
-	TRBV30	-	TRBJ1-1	CAWTPLGGNTEAFF	TGTGCCTGGACCCCACTGGGGGGAAACACTGAAGCTTTCTTT
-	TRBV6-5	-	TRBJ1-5	CASSYSILGADQPQHF	TGTGCCAGCAGTTACTCAATCCTTGGGGCCGATCAGCCCCAGCATTTT
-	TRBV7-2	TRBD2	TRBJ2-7	CASSWAEAGGPGYEQYF	TGTGCCAGCAGCTGGGCCGAGGCGGGAGGGCCGGGCTACGAGCAGTACTTC
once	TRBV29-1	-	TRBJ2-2	CSVLSGDNTGELFF	TGCAGCGTCCTTAGCGGAGATAACACCGGGGAGCTGTTTTTT
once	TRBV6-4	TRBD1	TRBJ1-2	CASSDSGQFNYGYTF	TGTGCCAGCAGTGACTCGGGACAGTTTAACTATGGCTACACCTTC
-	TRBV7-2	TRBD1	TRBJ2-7	CASSGIPGQIYYEQYF	TGTGCCAGCAGCGGAATACCGGGACAGATCTACTACGAGCAGTACTTC
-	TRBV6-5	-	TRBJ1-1	CASSLQGSTEAFF	TGTGCCAGCAGTTTACAGGGCTCAACTGAAGCTTTCTTT
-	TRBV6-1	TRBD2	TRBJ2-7	CASSRTSGRYEQYF	TGTGCCAGCAGTAGGACTAGCGGGAGATACGAGCAGTACTTC
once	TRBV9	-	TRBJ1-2	CASSAGTDPRIYGYTF	TGTGCCAGCAGCGCAGGCACCGACCCCAGGATCTATGGCTACACCTTC
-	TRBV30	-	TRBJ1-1	CAWVGGMDTEAFF	TGTGCCTGGGTGGGAGGGATGGACACTGAAGCTTTCTTT
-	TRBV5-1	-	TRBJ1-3	CASSYDSSGNTIYF	TGCGCCAGCAGTTATGACAGCTCTGGAAACACCATATATTTT
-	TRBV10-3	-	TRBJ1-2	CAISDGFGVGGHGYTF	TGTGCCATCAGTGACGGTTTCGGGGTCGGTGGTCATGGCTACACCTTC
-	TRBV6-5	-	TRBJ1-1	CASSYLQSQAEAFF	TGTGCCAGCAGTTATCTACAGTCTCAAGCTGAAGCTTTCTTT
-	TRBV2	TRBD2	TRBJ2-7	CATLSGDSYEQYF	TGTGCCACCCTAAGCGGGGACTCCTACGAGCAGTACTTC
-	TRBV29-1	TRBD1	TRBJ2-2	CSVGDRGRYTGELFF	TGCAGCGTTGGGGACAGGGGGCGGTACACCGGGGAGCTGTTTTTT
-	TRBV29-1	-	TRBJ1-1	CSVETAEAFF	TGCAGCGTTGAAACTGCTGAAGCTTTCTTT
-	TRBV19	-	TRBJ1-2	CASSILGRAYGYTF	TGTGCCAGTAGTATCTTAGGGAGGGCCTATGGCTACACCTTC
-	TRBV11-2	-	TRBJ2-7	CASSLDITYEQYF	TGTGCCAGCAGCTTAGATATAACCTACGAGCAGTACTTC
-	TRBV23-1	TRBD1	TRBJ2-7	CASSDPGQGTEQYF	TGCGCCAGCAGCGACCCGGGACAGGGAACCGAGCAGTACTTC
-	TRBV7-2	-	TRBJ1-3	CASSFFKGEGNTIYF	TGTGCCAGCAGCTTTTTTAAGGGGGAGGGAAACACCATATATTTT
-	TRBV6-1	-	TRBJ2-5	CASSDLRGPQETQYF	TGTGCCAGCAGTGACTTGCGGGGCCCCCAAGAGACCCAGTACTTC
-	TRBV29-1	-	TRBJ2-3	CSVGVGALTDTQYF	TGCAGCGTTGGGGTTGGAGCGTTAACAGATACGCAGTATTTT
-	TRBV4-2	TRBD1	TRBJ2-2	CASSQTGQGAGTGELFF	TGTGCCAGCAGCCAAACGGGACAGGGGGCCGGCACCGGGGAGCTGTTTTTT
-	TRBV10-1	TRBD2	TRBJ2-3	CASSESAGGPTDTQYF	TGCGCCAGCAGTGAGTCGGCGGGGGGCCCTACAGATACGCAGTATTTT
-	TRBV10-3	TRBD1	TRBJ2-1	CAIRDREDGSSYNEQFF	TGTGCCATCAGGGACAGGGAAGATGGGAGCTCCTACAATGAGCAGTTCTTC
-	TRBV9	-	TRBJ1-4	CASSKTSPPEKLFF	TGTGCCAGCAGCAAGACATCTCCACCTGAAAAACTGTTTTTT
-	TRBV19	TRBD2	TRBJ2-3	CASSILAADTQYF	TGTGCCAGTAGTATCCTAGCGGCAGATACGCAGTATTTT
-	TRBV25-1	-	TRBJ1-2	CASSFPGDGYTF	TGTGCCAGCAGTTTCCCAGGGGATGGCTACACCTTC
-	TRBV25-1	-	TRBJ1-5	CASSESRLRRASNQPQHF	TGTGCCAGCAGTGAATCGAGGTTGCGCAGGGCAAGCAATCAGCCCCAGCATTTT
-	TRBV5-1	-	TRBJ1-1	CASSSEQIMNTEAFF	TGCGCCAGCAGCTCCGAACAGATCATGAACACTGAAGCTTTCTTT
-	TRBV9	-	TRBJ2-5	CASSVRDFQETQYF	TGTGCCAGCAGCGTAAGGGACTTTCAAGAGACCCAGTACTTC
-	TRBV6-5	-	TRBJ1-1	CASGRGGNTEAFF	TGTGCCAGCGGGAGGGGGGGGAACACTGAAGCTTTCTTT
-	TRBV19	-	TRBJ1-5	CASSGRGAGNQPQHF	TGTGCCAGTAGTGGCCGGGGGGCTGGGAATCAGCCCCAGCATTTT
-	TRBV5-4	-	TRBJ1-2	CASSFESTLTGGYTF	TGTGCCAGCAGCTTCGAAAGTACCCTTACGGGAGGCTACACCTTC
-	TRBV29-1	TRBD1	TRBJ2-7	CSAGTGTSYEQYF	TGCAGCGCGGGGACAGGAACCTCCTACGAGCAGTACTTC
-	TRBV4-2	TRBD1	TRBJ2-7	CASSQGLGQGGYEQYF	TGTGCCAGCAGCCAAGGCCTTGGACAGGGGGGTTACGAGCAGTACTTC
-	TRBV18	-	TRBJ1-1	CASSGDTEAFF	TGTGCCAGCTCGGGAGACACTGAAGCTTTCTTT
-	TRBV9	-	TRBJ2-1	CASSVNQNTYNEQFF	TGTGCCAGCAGCGTAAACCAGAATACCTACAATGAGCAGTTCTTC
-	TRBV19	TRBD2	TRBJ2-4	CASSRLAGGRGDIQYF	TGTGCCAGTAGTAGACTAGCGGGAGGGCGTGGGGACATTCAGTACTTC
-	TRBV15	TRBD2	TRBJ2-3	CATSSGGEVTQYF	TGTGCCACCAGCAGTGGGGGGGAGGTTACGCAGTATTTT
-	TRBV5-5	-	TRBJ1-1	CASSSGQRSTEAFF	TGTGCCAGCAGCTCTGGACAGAGATCCACTGAAGCTTTCTTT
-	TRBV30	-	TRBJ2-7	CAWSVIPSYEQYF	TGTGCCTGGAGTGTAATCCCTTCTTACGAGCAGTACTTC
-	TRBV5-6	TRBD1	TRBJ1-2	CASSSTGVAGYTF	TGTGCCAGCAGCTCCACAGGGGTGGCTGGCTACACCTTC
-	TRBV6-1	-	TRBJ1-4	CASSSDEKLFF	TGTGCCAGCAGTTCGGATGAAAAACTGTTTTTT
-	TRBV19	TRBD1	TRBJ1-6	CASTRDSSPLHF	TGTGCCAGTACCCGGGACAGTTCACCCCTCCACTTT